This entry features one TCR beta chain sequence. The antigen is not known. This entry comes from a study of cytomegalovirus exposure and HLA in healthy donors. As for the study in general: The use of the same platform for the roughly 130 validation repertoires and the 550 to 700 first-cohort repertoires was reported by a later analysis.

Profiled with immunoSEQ multiplex PCR; TCRdb holds only in-frame clones, not every one. The sample includes 60,000 to 75,000 clones, 90% to 96% seen only once; the top ten take roughly 0.98%. The study, taken as a whole, reports: Three CMV-associated chains proved CMV antigen-specific in vitro.

Germline CDR1 is SGHRS and CDR2 is YFSETQ. The CDR3 totals 17 residues. With V trimmed by 4 bases and J by 1 base, 13 bases remained unmatched. The sample taken for sequencing was PBMCs. This sequence was found in a man younger than 35 in good health and CMV-seronegative. The J gene is TRBJ2-7, the V gene TRBV5-1; 8 bases are shared with TRBD1. CDR3 bases: TGCGCCAGCAGCCGCGGGACAGGACTTGGGGGATCCTACGAGCAGTACTTC. Translated: CASSRGTGLGGSYEQYF.